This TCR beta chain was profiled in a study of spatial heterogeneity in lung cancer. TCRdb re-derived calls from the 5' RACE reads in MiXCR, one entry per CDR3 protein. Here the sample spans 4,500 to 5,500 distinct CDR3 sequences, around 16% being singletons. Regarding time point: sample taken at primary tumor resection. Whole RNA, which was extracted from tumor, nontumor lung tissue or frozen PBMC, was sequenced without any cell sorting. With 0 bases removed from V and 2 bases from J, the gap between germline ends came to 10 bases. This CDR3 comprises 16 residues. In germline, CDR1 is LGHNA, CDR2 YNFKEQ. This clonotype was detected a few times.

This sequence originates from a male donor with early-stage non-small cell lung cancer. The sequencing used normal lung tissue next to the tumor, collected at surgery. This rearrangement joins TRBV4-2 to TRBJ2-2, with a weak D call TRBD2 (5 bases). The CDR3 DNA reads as TGTGCCAGCAGCCAAGATGGACTCCACAACACCGGGGAGCTGTTTTTT. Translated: CASSQDGLHNTGELFF.